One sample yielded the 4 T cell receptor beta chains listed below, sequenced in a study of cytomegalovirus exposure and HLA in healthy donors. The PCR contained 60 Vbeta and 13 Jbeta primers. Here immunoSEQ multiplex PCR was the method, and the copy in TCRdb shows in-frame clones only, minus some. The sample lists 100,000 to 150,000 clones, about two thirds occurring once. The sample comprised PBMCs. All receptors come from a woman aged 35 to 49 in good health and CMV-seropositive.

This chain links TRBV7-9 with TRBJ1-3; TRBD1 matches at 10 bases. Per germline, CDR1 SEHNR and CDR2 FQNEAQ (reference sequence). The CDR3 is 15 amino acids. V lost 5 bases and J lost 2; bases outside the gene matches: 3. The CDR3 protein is CASSRGQGTGNTIYF. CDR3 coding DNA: TGTGCCAGCAGCCGGGGACAGGGGACTGGAAACACCATATATTTT.

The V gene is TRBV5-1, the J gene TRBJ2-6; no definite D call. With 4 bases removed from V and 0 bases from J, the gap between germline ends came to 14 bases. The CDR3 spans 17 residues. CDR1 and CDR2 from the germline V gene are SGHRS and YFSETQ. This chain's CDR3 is CASSTRSPGSGANVLTF. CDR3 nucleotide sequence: TGCGCCAGCAGCACCCGTTCGCCAGGCTCTGGGGCCAACGTCCTGACTTTC.

As DNA, the CDR3 is TGTGCCAGCAGTGAATCTGGACTAGATGGTTACGAGCAGTACTTC. Protein product: CASSESGLDGYEQYF. The chain employs TRBV25-1 and TRBJ2-7, with 7 positions matching TRBD2. Germline values: CDR1 MGHDK, CDR2 SYGVNS. CDR3 length equals 15 residues. J gave up 4 bases and V 1 base, and 7 bases lay outside the gene matches.

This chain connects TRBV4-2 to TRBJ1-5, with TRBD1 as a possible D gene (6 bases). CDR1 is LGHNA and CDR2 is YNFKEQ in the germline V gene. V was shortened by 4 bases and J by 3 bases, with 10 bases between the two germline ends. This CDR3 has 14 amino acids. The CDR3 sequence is CASSRGQNNQPQHF. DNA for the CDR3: TGTGCCAGCAGCCGAGGACAGAACAATCAGCCCCAGCATTTT.